The clone carrying this TCR beta chain appeared a few times. The data were obtained in a study of blood T cells in healthy people across ages. The use of a sample-barcoded 5' primer and a J-beta primer mix characterized a second PCR of roughly 7 to 11 cycles. From the 5' RACE reads, TCRdb called clonotypes with MiXCR, one entry per CDR3 protein. The table lists fewer than 800,000 distinct CDR3 sequences, more than 20% of them singletons. Trimming took 7 bases from V and 2 from J, leaving 15 bases between them. The CDR3 contains 14 residues. Sequenced input: blood. The sequence came from a man in his 70s in good health. V usage is TRBV12-3 or TRBV12-4 and J usage is TRBJ2-7; perhaps D is TRBD1 or TRBD2 (5 bases each). The CDR3: CASTPGQSPYEQYF. The CDR3 DNA follows: TGTGCCAGCACCCCGGGGCAGTCACCCTACGAGCAGTACTTC.